These T cell receptor beta chains were read from a single sample in a study of blood T cell repertoires in COVID-19. The assay was immunoSEQ multiplex PCR, and TCRdb's table has in-frame clones only and misses some. The sample yields under 300,000 clones, 86% seen once. Sequenced sample: peripheral blood. These receptors came from an elderly man with acute or convalescent COVID-19. CDR3s include the opening cysteine and the closing phenylalanine or tryptophan. The D gene is left open where the match is weak. Rows give clone size only sometimes, using once, few, many, or a class for an expanded clone.

CDR3aa: CASSLGGMNTEAFF
CDR3nt: TGTGCCAGCAGCTTGGGAGGAATGAACACTGAAGCTTTCTTT
v_gene: TRBV7-2
d_gene: NA
j_gene: TRBJ1-1
abundance: once

CDR3aa: CASSPGQGPNTEAFF
CDR3nt: TGCGCCAGCAGCCCAGGACAGGGGCCGAACACTGAAGCTTTCTTT
v_gene: TRBV5-1
d_gene: TRBD1
j_gene: TRBJ1-1
abundance: NA

CDR3aa: CAWMVQGSYEQYF
CDR3nt: TGTGCCTGGATGGTACAGGGGTCCTACGAGCAGTACTTC
v_gene: TRBV30
d_gene: TRBD1
j_gene: TRBJ2-7
abundance: NA

CDR3aa: CASSPRQGGDQETQYF
CDR3nt: TGTGCCAGCAGCCCCAGACAGGGTGGGGACCAAGAGACCCAGTACTTC
v_gene: TRBV7-3
d_gene: TRBD1
j_gene: TRBJ2-5
abundance: NA

CDR3aa: CASSLREGGYGYTF
CDR3nt: TGTGCCAGTAGTCTTCGCGAGGGAGGGTATGGCTACACCTTC
v_gene: TRBV19
d_gene: NA
j_gene: TRBJ1-2
abundance: NA

CDR3aa: CSGLETGGAFF
CDR3nt: TGCAGCGGTCTAGAGACGGGGGGAGCTTTCTTT
v_gene: TRBV29-1
d_gene: NA
j_gene: TRBJ1-1
abundance: NA

CDR3aa: CASSPGGLLRNQPQHF
CDR3nt: TGTGCCAGCAGTCCGGGGGGTTTGCTTCGCAATCAGCCCCAGCATTTT
v_gene: TRBV27
d_gene: NA
j_gene: TRBJ1-5
abundance: NA

CDR3aa: CASTPGRERANEKLFF
CDR3nt: TGTGCCAGCACCCCCGGCAGGGAACGCGCTAATGAAAAACTGTTTTTT
v_gene: TRBV6-2/TRBV6-3
d_gene: NA
j_gene: TRBJ1-4
abundance: NA

CDR3aa: CASSEPGGNEKLFF
CDR3nt: TGCGCCAGCAGTGAGCCAGGGGGGAATGAAAAACTGTTTTTT
v_gene: TRBV10-2
d_gene: TRBD1
j_gene: TRBJ1-4
abundance: NA

CDR3aa: CASSPMDRQNTEAFF
CDR3nt: TGTGCCAGCAGTCCTATGGACAGACAGAACACTGAAGCTTTCTTT
v_gene: TRBV6-5
d_gene: NA
j_gene: TRBJ1-1
abundance: NA

CDR3aa: CASSLYLGGRTRGNEQFF
CDR3nt: TGTGCCAGCAGTTTATATCTGGGAGGTCGTACGAGGGGCAATGAGCAGTTCTTC
v_gene: TRBV27
d_gene: NA
j_gene: TRBJ2-1
abundance: NA

CDR3aa: CASSSVRQGPNYGYTF
CDR3nt: TGTGCCAGCAGCTCGGTACGACAGGGGCCTAACTATGGCTACACCTTC
v_gene: TRBV3-1/TRBV3-2
d_gene: TRBD1
j_gene: TRBJ1-2
abundance: few

CDR3aa: CASSLGGRGETQYF
CDR3nt: TGTGCCAGCAGCTTGGGAGGGAGGGGAGAGACCCAGTACTTC
v_gene: TRBV5-4
d_gene: TRBD2
j_gene: TRBJ2-5
abundance: NA

CDR3aa: CASSQGQVISLLGYTF
CDR3nt: TGCGCCAGCAGCCAAGGGCAGGTCATATCCCTACTCGGCTACACCTTC
v_gene: TRBV4-3
d_gene: NA
j_gene: TRBJ1-2
abundance: NA

CDR3aa: CASSLGQGFGGELFF
CDR3nt: TGTGCCAGCAGCTTAGGACAGGGGTTTGGCGGGGAGCTGTTTTTT
v_gene: TRBV5-5
d_gene: TRBD1
j_gene: TRBJ2-2
abundance: NA